Presented here are 21 T cell receptor beta chains from one specimen sequenced in a study of blood T cell repertoires in COVID-19. Some clones are missing from TCRdb's copy, which holds only in-frame ones; the method was immunoSEQ multiplex PCR. The table includes some 87,000 clones, roughly 89% detected once. Sequencing was performed on peripheral blood. The receptors derive from a human donor with COVID-19, enrolled during active disease. The donor label of this sample is uncertain.

The chain is built from TRBV6-5 and TRBJ1-1, with 8 bases lining up with TRBD1. V lost 5 bases and J lost 4; bases outside the gene matches: 3. This CDR3 spans 13 amino acids. Germline V CDR1 and CDR2: MNHEY, SVGAGI. The CDR3 nucleotides are TGTGCCAGCAGTCTACAGGGGGGCACTGAAGCTTTCTTT. Protein product: CASSLQGGTEAFF.

This chain links TRBV19 with TRBJ1-2; no definite D call. V lost 1 base and J lost 1, with 7 bases in between. The germline gives CDR1 LNHDA, CDR2 SQIVND (reference sequence). This CDR3 is built from 14 residues. CDR3 bases: TGTGCCAGTAGTATAGGAGGAAATAACTATGGCTACACCTTC. Protein: CASSIGGNNYGYTF.

The chain links TRBV18 to TRBJ1-5, with D tentatively TRBD1 (6 bases). Germline V gene sequence: CDR1 KGHSH, CDR2 LQKENI. Between the trimmed V and J ends, which lost 1 base and 0 bases, there was a span of 10 bases. CDR3 length: 16 amino acids. CDR3 coding DNA: TGTGCCAGCTCACCACGGGGGCCGACTAGCAATCAGCCCCAGCATTTT. This encodes CASSPRGPTSNQPQHF.

This sequence joins TRBV27 and TRBJ2-3, with 7 bases matching TRBD2. The CDR3 length is 16 residues. Germline CDR1 reads MNHEY; CDR2 reads SMNVEV (reference sequence). After removal of 6 bases from V and 2 bases from J, the junction contained 11 bases not matched to a gene. CDR3 nucleotides: TGTGCCAGCAGCTCTACGGGGGGTTCTCTCACAGATACGCAGTATTTT. This encodes CASSSTGGSLTDTQYF.

V usage is TRBV7-3 and J usage is TRBJ2-3; 7 bases are shared with TRBD1. The germline V gene encodes CDR1 SGHTA and CDR2 FQGTGA. The CDR3 contains 15 residues. Trimming removed 3 bases from V and 1 base from J; junction bases left unmatched: 4. The CDR3 sequence is CASSFVRGRTDTQYF. The CDR3 DNA sequence: TGTGCCAGCAGCTTCGTGAGGGGGCGCACAGATACGCAGTATTTT.

The rearrangement joins TRBV7-9 to TRBJ2-5; maybe TRBD1 (6 bases). The germline V gene encodes CDR1 SEHNR and CDR2 FQNEAQ (reference sequence). This CDR3 is 14 amino acids long. The V gene lost 5 bases and the J gene lost 1 base, with 11 bases spanning the gap. CDR3 protein: CASSPVGGQETQYF. The CDR3 region has the DNA TGTGCCAGCAGCCCCGTAGGGGGCCAAGAGACCCAGTACTTC.

The chain has TRBV6-1 and TRBJ1-6; TRBD1 agrees at 7 bases. Germline V gene sequence: CDR1 MNHNS, CDR2 SASEGT. This CDR3 contains 15 residues. Trimming cost V 1 base and J 7 bases; bases outside gene matches: 4. The chain's CDR3 is CASSEDDRENSPLHF. DNA for the CDR3: TGTGCCAGCAGTGAAGATGACAGGGAAAATTCACCCCTCCACTTT.

This chain connects TRBV24-1 to TRBJ1-4, with 9 bases that match TRBD1. Germline values: CDR1 KGHDR, CDR2 SFDVKD. This CDR3 is 17 amino acids long. Germline trimming cut 4 bases from V and 2 bases from J; bases unmatched to any gene: 7. The CDR3 region has the DNA TGTGCCACCAGTGACGACAGGGGGGTGCAGACTAATGAAAAACTGTTTTTT. Residues: CATSDDRGVQTNEKLFF.

The rearrangement uses TRBV11-2 and TRBJ2-3; no clear D. There are 13 residues in the CDR3. Germline V gives CDR1 SGHAT, CDR2 FQNNGV. Trimming stripped 5 bases from V and 7 bases from J, with 13 bases between. As DNA, the CDR3 is TGTGCCAGCAGCCTCGAGATAGCCAATACGCAGTATTTT. This sequence encodes CASSLEIANTQYF.

This sequence joins TRBV11-3 and TRBJ2-3; D is ambiguous. The ends were cut back, 4 bases at V and 4 bases at J, with 9 bases in the middle. In germline, CDR1 is SGHNT, CDR2 YENEEA. The CDR3 is 13 residues long. The CDR3 sequence is CASSSLFSDTQYF. CDR3 DNA: TGTGCCAGCAGCTCCCTTTTCTCAGATACGCAGTATTTT.

The CDR3 loop is CASSLAALAGGPYPFF. CDR3 nucleotide sequence: TGTGCCAGCAGCTTAGCGGCACTAGCGGGGGGGCCTTACCCGTTCTTC. J is TRBJ2-1 and V is TRBV7-9, with 13 bases that match TRBD2. Losses at the gene ends were 0 bases for V and 15 bases for J; bases not matched to a gene: 11. Per germline, CDR1 SEHNR and CDR2 FQNEAQ (reference sequence). This CDR3 has 16 amino acids. The full variable domain, its missing parts supplied by reference TRBV7-9 and TRBJ2-1, is DTGVSQNPRHKITKRGQNVTFRCDPISEHNRLYWYRQTLGQGPEFLTYFQNEAQLEKSRLLSDRFSAERPKGSFSTLEIQRTEQGDSAMYLCASSLAALAGGPYPFFGPGTRLTVL.

Note on this clone: Other DNA sequences in the sample encode the same CDR3. The chain employs TRBV6-1 and TRBJ1-1; D is undetermined. CDR3 length: 13 residues. With 1 base removed from V and 3 bases from J, the gap between germline ends came to 6 bases. CDR1 is MNHNS and CDR2 is SASEGT in the germline V gene. CDR3: CASSEGRYTEAFF. The CDR3 DNA sequence: TGTGCCAGCAGTGAAGGCAGGTACACTGAAGCTTTCTTT.

The V gene is TRBV11-2, the J gene TRBJ1-4; 11 bases align to TRBD1. J lost 7 bases, V lost 5 bases, and 3 bases had no gene match. The CDR3 is 14 amino acids. Germline lookup yields CDR1 SGHAT and CDR2 FQNNGV. This chain's CDR3 is CASSLGQGAEKLFF. CDR3 DNA sequence: TGTGCCAGCAGCCTCGGACAGGGGGCTGAAAAACTGTTTTTT.

In regard to this clone: The sample contains more than one DNA sequence encoding this CDR3. The chain is built from TRBV9 and TRBJ1-1; 7 nucleotides align to TRBD1. The CDR3 sequence is 13 residues long. CDR1 and CDR2 from the germline V gene are SGDLS and YYNGEE. Unmatched junction bases numbered 3, after V lost 2 bases and J lost 5 bases. CDR3 nucleotide sequence: TGTGCCAGCAGCGTTGAGGGGGCTACTGAAGCTTTCTTT. Its protein is CASSVEGATEAFF.

The chain has TRBV3-1 (or the pseudogene TRBV3-2) and TRBJ1-2; TRBD1 matches 7 bases. Trimming cost V 2 bases and J 4 bases; bases outside gene matches: 13. The CDR3 length is 17 residues. CDR1 LGHDT and CDR2 YNNKEL come from the germline V gene (reference sequence). The CDR3 DNA reads as TGTGCCAGCAGCCAATACGGGACAGCTTCTGCGACCTATGGCTACACCTTC. Translation: CASSQYGTASATYGYTF.

The chain couples TRBV16 to TRBJ1-1; 7 nucleotides align to TRBD1. Germline V gene sequence: CDR1 KGHSY, CDR2 FQNENV. The CDR3 consists of 14 residues. With 6 bases clipped from V and 4 bases from J, the junction kept 8 bases outside the gene matches. CDR3 sequence reads: CASRERGLGTEAFF. The CDR3 nucleotides read TGTGCCAGCAGGGAAAGGGGGCTAGGCACTGAAGCTTTCTTT.

The rearrangement uses TRBV10-1 and TRBJ2-1, with 13 bases matching TRBD2. This CDR3 has 19 amino acids. The J segment lost 0 bases and the V segment lost 3 bases, leaving 8 bases of the junction unmatched. Germline CDR1 is WNHNN and CDR2 is SYGVQD (reference sequence). This CDR3 is CASSERTSGGVSSYNEQFF. CDR3 DNA sequence: TGCGCCAGCAGTGAACGGACTAGCGGGGGCGTTAGCTCCTACAATGAGCAGTTCTTC.

V and J are TRBV10-3 and TRBJ2-1; possible D gene TRBD1, 6 bases. Germline CDR1 reads ENHRY; CDR2 reads SYGVKD. This CDR3 spans 16 amino acids. V was trimmed by 6 bases and J by 3 bases, leaving 18 bases between them. The CDR3 reads CAISPFGQQLYNEQFF. CDR3 coding DNA: TGTGCCATCAGCCCTTTTGGACAGCAGCTCTACAATGAGCAGTTCTTC.

This clone was detected once. The chain is built from TRBV4-2 and TRBJ1-2, with D hard to call. The ends were cut back, 3 bases at V and 0 bases at J, with 11 bases in the middle. From germline, CDR1 is LGHNA and CDR2 YNFKEQ. The CDR3 has 15 residues. The CDR3 protein is CASSQARLANYGYTF. The CDR3 nucleotides read TGTGCCAGCAGCCAGGCGAGGTTGGCTAACTATGGCTACACCTTC.

This chain links TRBV5-6 with TRBJ1-1, with a possible D match to TRBD1 (6 bases). The CDR3 loop spans 16 amino acids. With 4 bases removed from V and 1 base from J, the gap between germline ends came to 17 bases. Per the germline V gene, CDR1 is SGHDT and CDR2 is YYEEEE. In DNA, the CDR3 is TGTGCCAGCAGCCCCATTGACAGGCTTGGGAACACTGAAGCTTTCTTT. Translated, it gives CASSPIDRLGNTEAFF.

In this sample, this clone turned up a few times. The CDR3 sequence: CASSIERLGGQPQHF. In DNA, the CDR3 is TGTGCCAGTAGTATAGAAAGGCTAGGGGGTCAGCCCCAGCATTTT. The chain uses TRBV19 and TRBJ1-5; D is perhaps TRBD1 (6 bases). From germline, CDR1 is LNHDA and CDR2 SQIVND (reference sequence). The CDR3 is made up of 15 amino acids. Deletions cut 0 bases from V and 6 bases from J, with 12 bases between. The whole variable domain, remainder taken from reference TRBV19 and TRBJ1-5, is DGGITQSPKYLFRKEGQNVTLSCEQNLNHDAMYWYRQDPGQGLRLIYYSQIVNDFQKGDIAEGYSVSREKKESFPLTVTSAQKNPTAFYLCASSIERLGGQPQHFGDGTRLSIL.